The source of this T cell receptor (beta chain) is a study of cytomegalovirus exposure and HLA in healthy donors. Study-wide points: Across HLA loci, a later analysis found differing TCR association rates, with DRB1 most and HLA-C fewest. HLA allele associations emerged for 16,951 TCR beta sequences in a later analysis, at 0.05 false discovery rate. In a later analysis, several top co-occurrence clusters appeared linked to parvovirus B19, influenza, CMV and Epstein-Barr virus.

As regards this clone: Its antigen is not known.

The primer mix had 60 Vbeta and 13 Jbeta primers. Sequencing used immunoSEQ multiplex PCR; TCRdb keeps in-frame clones, though not all of them. This table holds fewer than 250,000 clones, 81% found once. The sequence derives from a man in his late teens or twenties in good health and CMV-seronegative. The sequenced sample consisted of PBMCs.

This chain's CDR3 is CASSLRQGRMENYGYTF. DNA of the CDR3: TGTGCCAGCAGCTTACGACAGGGGCGGATGGAGAACTATGGCTACACCTTC. The J gene is TRBJ1-2, the V gene TRBV7-2; 8 positions match TRBD1. Germline CDR1 is SGHTA and CDR2 is FQGNSA. The CDR3 length is 17 residues. J lost 2 bases, V lost 2 bases, and 10 bases had no gene match.